The rows below give T cell receptor beta chains drawn from one sample of a study of blood T cell repertoires in COVID-19. Here immunoSEQ multiplex PCR was the method, and the copy in TCRdb shows in-frame clones only, minus some. The repertoire holds around 130,000 clones, with 80% as singletons. The specimen was peripheral blood. Receptors were obtained from a man in his fifties or sixties with active or convalescent COVID-19. CDR3s include the opening cysteine and the closing phenylalanine or tryptophan. The order of the fields is CDR3 DNA, CDR3 protein, D gene, V gene, J gene, clone size. The D gene is left open where the match is weak. Only some rows state a clone size, as once, few, many or a class for expanded clones.

TGTGCCTGGAGTGTACCGGGACAGGGGGCCCCTACCTTC	CAWSVPGQGAPTF	TRBD1	TRBV30	TRBJ1-2	.
TGTGCCAGCAGCCAATCTGGATCGCTAGCCGGGGGCACAGATACGCAGTATTTT	CASSQSGSLAGGTDTQYF	.	TRBV3-1/TRBV3-2	TRBJ2-3	.
TGTGCCAGTGGACAGGACGTCAATCAGCCCCAGCATTTT	CASGQDVNQPQHF	TRBD1	TRBV28	TRBJ1-5	.
TGTGCCAGCTCACCCGACAGCACCTATCAGCCCCAGCATTTT	CASSPDSTYQPQHF	.	TRBV18	TRBJ1-5	.
TGTGCCAGTAGTATGATGCTAGCGGCCTACGAGCAGTACTTC	CASSMMLAAYEQYF	TRBD2	TRBV19	TRBJ2-7	few
TGCAGCGTTGTCGCGCCTCCCTTCGAGCAGTACTTC	CSVVAPPFEQYF	.	TRBV29-1	TRBJ2-7	.
TGTGCCAGCAGCTTAGGGCCCGGGGATACCTACGAGCAGTACTTC	CASSLGPGDTYEQYF	.	TRBV7-2	TRBJ2-7	.
TGTGCCAGCAGTCCACAGTATGGCTACACCTTC	CASSPQYGYTF	.	TRBV6-6	TRBJ1-2	.
TGTGCCAGCAGTCTGGGGACAAACCTTAACTACGAGCAGTACTTC	CASSLGTNLNYEQYF	.	TRBV28	TRBJ2-7	.
TGTGCCAGCAGTGAAGGGGACTGGGGTACAGATACGCAGTATTTT	CASSEGDWGTDTQYF	.	TRBV2	TRBJ2-3	.
TGTGCCAGCTTACAGTCAGGGATACCTGAAGCTTTCTTT	CASLQSGIPEAFF	.	TRBV18	TRBJ1-1	.
TGCGCCAGCAGCCAAGATGGGCTTCAGCCCCAGCATTTT	CASSQDGLQPQHF	.	TRBV4-1	TRBJ1-5	.
TGTGCCAGCAGCTTGGAGTACTTCCGCTCCTACGAGCAGTACTTC	CASSLEYFRSYEQYF	.	TRBV5-5	TRBJ2-7	.
TGTGCCAGCAGTGCCCGGGGACAGGTCACTTACACCATATATTTT	CASSARGQVTYTIYF	TRBD1	TRBV28	TRBJ1-3	once
TGCGCCAGCAGCCAGAACCCAGCGGGACCGACAACCCTGTCGTTAAATGAGCAGTTCTTC	CASSQNPAGPTTLSLNEQFF	TRBD2	TRBV4-1	TRBJ2-1	.
TGTGCCAGCAGCCCCCGGGACACCTATGGCTACACCTTC	CASSPRDTYGYTF	.	TRBV12-3/TRBV12-4	TRBJ1-2	.
TGTGCCAGCAGTCAGCTCCGGGACACCACCTACAATGAGCAGTTCTTC	CASSQLRDTTYNEQFF	.	TRBV6-2/TRBV6-3	TRBJ2-1	.
TGTGCCAGCAGCTTAGCGGGAGGGCCGTATGAGCAGTTCTTC	CASSLAGGPYEQFF	TRBD2	TRBV11-2	TRBJ2-1	.
TGTGCCAGCAGCCAAAGGACTAGCGGAGCCGCCTACAATGAGCAGTTCTTC	CASSQRTSGAAYNEQFF	TRBD2	TRBV7-7	TRBJ2-1	.
TGTGCCAGCCAAGAGGCGGGGACCAAAGGTCAGCCCCAGCATTTT	CASQEAGTKGQPQHF	.	TRBV6-5	TRBJ1-5	many
TGTGCCAGTAGTATTGAGTCTCGGGGGCCCCAGCATTTT	CASSIESRGPQHF	.	TRBV19	TRBJ1-5	few
TGTGCCAGCAGCGTAGGGCCGGGAGGAAGGAACACCGGGGAGCTGTTTTTT	CASSVGPGGRNTGELFF	TRBD2	TRBV9	TRBJ2-2	once
TGTGCCAGCAGCTTGCGCAGGGACAATCAGCCCCAGCATTTT	CASSLRRDNQPQHF	.	TRBV5-5	TRBJ1-5	.